This T cell receptor (beta chain) was identified during a study of PD-1 blockade in mismatch repair-deficient tumors. Turning to the study itself: Patients had approximately 12 mismatch repair-deficient cancer types, all previously treated and progressing. Study results and caveats: After pembrolizumab, tumor-resident clones rose rapidly, then generally contracted before radiologic responses.

In the case of this clone: What it binds is unknown.

PCR or immunohistochemistry showed mismatch repair deficiency in every enrolled patient. The method was immunoSEQ multiplex PCR; TCRdb's version includes in-frame clones alone and lacks a portion of them. Here the sample spans 65,000 to 80,000 clones, approximately 82% being singletons. The CDR3 runs 16 residues. V lost 4 bases, J lost 3 bases, and 7 bases stayed unmatched. Germline V gives CDR1 LGHNA, CDR2 YNFKEQ. This receptor was taken from an adult with mismatch repair-deficient cancer. The chain joins TRBV4-2 to TRBJ2-2; 8 bases agree with TRBD2. The input for sequencing was peripheral blood, taken 2 weeks after starting pembrolizumab. The CDR3 nucleotides are TGTGCCAGCAGCCGCCCGACTAGCGCCTACACCGGGGAGCTGTTTTTT. This encodes CASSRPTSAYTGELFF.